This T cell receptor (beta chain) was documented in a study of T cells in Graves' hyperthyroidism and ophthalmopathy. This clonotype was counted a few times. Its antigen is not known. Broader study findings: Model-based prediction identified ophthalmopathy a median approximately 6.2 months prior to its onset.

Losses at the gene ends were 2 bases for V and 8 bases for J; bases not matched to a gene: 9. The CDR3 is 16 amino acids. Per the germline V gene, CDR1 is SGDLS and CDR2 is YYNGEE. The diagnoses drew upon clinical symptoms, serum thyroxine and TRAb, thyroid ultrasound and orbital computed tomography. The authors obtained PBMCs from around 11 ml of fresh peripheral blood. Template material for amplifying TCR beta CDR3 regions consisted of RNA transcripts. HTBI primers were the set used in a first-round RT-PCR of the TCR CDR3. TCRdb itself ran the multiplex PCR reads through MiXCR, one entry per CDR3 protein. The sample lists about 200,000 distinct CDR3 sequences, less than 20% occurring once.

Sequenced material: blood. This sequence originates from a woman between 45 and 65 years old with Graves' hyperthyroidism. The chain uses TRBV9 and TRBJ2-1, with 11 bases lining up with TRBD2. The CDR3: CASSVSTGTSGHEQFF. For the CDR3, the DNA is TGTGCCAGCAGCGTCAGTACCGGGACTAGCGGTCATGAGCAGTTCTTC.